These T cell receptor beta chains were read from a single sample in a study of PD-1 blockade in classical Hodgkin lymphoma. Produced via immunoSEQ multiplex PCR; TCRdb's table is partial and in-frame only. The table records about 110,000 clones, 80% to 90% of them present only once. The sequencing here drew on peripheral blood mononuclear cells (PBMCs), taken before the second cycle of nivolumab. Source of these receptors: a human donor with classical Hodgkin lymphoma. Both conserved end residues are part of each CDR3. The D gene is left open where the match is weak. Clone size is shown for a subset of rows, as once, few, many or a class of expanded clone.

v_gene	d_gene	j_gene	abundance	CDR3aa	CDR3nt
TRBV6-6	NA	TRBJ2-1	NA	CASSYLSSYNEQFF	TGTGCCAGCAGTTACTTAAGCTCCTACAATGAGCAGTTCTTC
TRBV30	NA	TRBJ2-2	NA	CAWSRTNTGELFF	TGTGCCTGGAGCAGGACGAACACCGGGGAGCTGTTTTTT
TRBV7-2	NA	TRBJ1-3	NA	CASSSNGPLFGSGNTIYF	TGTGCCAGCAGCTCGAATGGCCCCCTATTTGGGTCAGGAAACACCATATATTTT
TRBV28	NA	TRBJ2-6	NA	CASSLPSGANVLTF	TGTGCCAGCAGTTTACCCTCTGGGGCCAACGTCCTGACTTTC
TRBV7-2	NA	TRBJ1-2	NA	CASSSPTRFYGYTF	TGTGCCAGCAGCTCCCCCACAAGATTCTATGGCTACACCTTC
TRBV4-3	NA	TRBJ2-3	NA	CASSQDFSRPPTDTQYF	TGCGCCAGCAGCCAAGATTTCAGCCGGCCCCCCACAGATACGCAGTATTTT
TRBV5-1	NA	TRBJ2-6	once	CASSMGSSGANVLTF	TGCGCCAGCAGCATGGGGAGCTCTGGGGCCAACGTCCTGACTTTC
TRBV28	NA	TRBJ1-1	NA	CASTMGNMNTEAFF	TGTGCCAGCACGATGGGGAACATGAACACTGAAGCTTTCTTT
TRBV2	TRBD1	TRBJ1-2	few	CASRGQLAGYTF	TGTGCCAGCAGGGGACAGCTGGCCGGCTACACCTTC
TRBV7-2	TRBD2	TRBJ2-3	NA	CASSLAGTSGRRGTDTQYF	TGTGCCAGCAGCTTGGCCGGGACTAGCGGGAGGAGGGGCACAGATACGCAGTATTTT
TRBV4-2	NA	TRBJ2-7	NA	CASSQDLPTTYEQYF	TGTGCCAGCAGCCAAGACTTACCGACCACATACGAGCAGTACTTC
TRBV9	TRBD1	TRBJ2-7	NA	CASSAEPGTGGIYEQYF	TGTGCCAGCAGCGCCGAACCAGGGACAGGGGGCATTTACGAGCAGTACTTC
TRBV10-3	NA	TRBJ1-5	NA	CAISGGDGNQPQHF	TGTGCCATCAGCGGAGGAGATGGCAATCAGCCCCAGCATTTT
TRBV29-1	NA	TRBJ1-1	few	CSVEGQLNTEAFF	TGCAGCGTTGAAGGGCAGTTGAACACTGAAGCTTTCTTT
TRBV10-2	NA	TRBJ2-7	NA	CASSAVTEQYF	TGCGCCAGCAGTGCAGTAACCGAGCAGTACTTC
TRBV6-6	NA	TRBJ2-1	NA	CASTCCGWSYNEQFF	TGTGCCAGCACTTGTTGCGGGTGGTCCTACAATGAGCAGTTCTTC
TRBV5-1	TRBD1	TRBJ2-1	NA	CASSSTGGNEQFF	TGCGCCAGCAGCTCCACAGGGGGCAATGAGCAGTTCTTC
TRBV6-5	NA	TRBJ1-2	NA	CASSYVQNYGYTF	TGTGCCAGCAGTTACGTGCAGAACTATGGCTACACCTTC
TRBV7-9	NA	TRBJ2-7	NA	CASSSQFYEQYF	TGTGCCAGCAGCTCACAGTTCTACGAGCAGTACTTC
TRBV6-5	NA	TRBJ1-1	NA	CASSGRQWNTEAFF	TGTGCCAGCAGTGGCCGACAGTGGAACACTGAAGCTTTCTTT
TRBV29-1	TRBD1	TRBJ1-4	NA	CSVTGGEEKLFF	TGCAGCGTTACAGGGGGGGAAGAAAAACTGTTTTTT
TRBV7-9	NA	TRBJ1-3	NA	CASSLGESSGNTIYF	TGTGCCAGCAGCTTAGGTGAAAGCTCTGGAAACACCATATATTTT
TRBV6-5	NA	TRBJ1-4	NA	CASSYGMGGQGKLFF	TGTGCCAGCAGTTATGGTATGGGAGGTCAGGGAAAACTGTTTTTT
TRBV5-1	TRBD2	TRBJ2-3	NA	CASSTGASGRGADTQYF	TGCGCCAGCAGCACCGGAGCTAGCGGGAGAGGTGCAGATACGCAGTATTTT
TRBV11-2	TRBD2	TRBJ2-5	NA	CASSLENGLAGETQYF	TGTGCCAGCAGCTTAGAGAATGGACTAGCTGGAGAGACCCAGTACTTC
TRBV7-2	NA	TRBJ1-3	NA	CANGGSGNTIYF	TGTGCCAACGGGGGGTCTGGAAACACCATATATTTT
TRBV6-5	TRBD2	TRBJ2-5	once	CASSSQTSGSRETQYF	TGTGCCAGCAGTTCTCAGACTAGCGGGAGCAGGGAGACCCAGTACTTC
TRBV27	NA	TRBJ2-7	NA	CASSPKTGPYEQYF	TGTGCCAGCAGTCCAAAGACAGGACCCTACGAGCAGTACTTC
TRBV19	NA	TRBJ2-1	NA	CASRGQAGNEQFF	TGTGCCAGTAGGGGACAAGCTGGCAATGAGCAGTTCTTC
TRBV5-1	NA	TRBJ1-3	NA	CASSLEQAGNTIYF	TGCGCCAGCAGCTTGGAGCAGGCTGGAAACACCATATATTTT
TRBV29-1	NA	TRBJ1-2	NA	CSVERPPYGYTF	TGCAGCGTTGAACGGCCCCCCTATGGCTACACCTTC
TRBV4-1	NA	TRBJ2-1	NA	CASSQVDRYNEQFF	TGCGCCAGCAGCCAAGTTGACAGGTACAATGAGCAGTTCTTC
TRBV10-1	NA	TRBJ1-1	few	CASSHEPRNTEAFF	TGCGCCAGTTCCCATGAACCAAGGAACACTGAAGCTTTCTTT
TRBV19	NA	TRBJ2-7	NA	CASSRQVSSYEQYF	TGTGCCAGTAGTAGGCAGGTTAGCTCCTACGAGCAGTACTTC
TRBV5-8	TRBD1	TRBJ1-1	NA	CASSAPTGGFTEAFF	TGTGCCAGCAGCGCCCCGACAGGGGGCTTCACTGAAGCTTTCTTT
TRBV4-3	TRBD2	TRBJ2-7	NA	CASSQASGSYEQYF	TGCGCCAGCAGCCAGGCTAGCGGGAGCTACGAGCAGTACTTC
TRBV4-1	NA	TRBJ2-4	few	CASSQDSLLAKNIQYF	TGCGCCAGCAGCCAAGACTCCCTCCTAGCCAAAAACATTCAGTACTTC
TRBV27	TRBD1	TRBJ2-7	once	CASSRRDRVEGQYF	TGTGCCAGCAGTCGCAGGGACAGGGTGGAGGGGCAGTACTTC
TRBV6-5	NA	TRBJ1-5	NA	CASSRRGEPQHF	TGTGCCAGCAGCCGGCGAGGGGAGCCCCAGCATTTT
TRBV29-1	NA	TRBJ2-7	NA	CSVAGGPRVEQYF	TGCAGCGTTGCCGGAGGGCCGAGGGTCGAGCAGTACTTC
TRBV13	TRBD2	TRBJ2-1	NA	CASSLAGLAGGPYNEQFF	TGTGCCAGCAGCTTAGCAGGGCTGGCGGGAGGGCCGTACAATGAGCAGTTCTTC
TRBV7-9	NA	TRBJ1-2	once	CASQISADYGYTF	TGTGCCAGCCAGATTTCGGCGGACTATGGCTACACCTTC
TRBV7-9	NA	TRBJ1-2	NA	CASSPGWQPYGYTF	TGTGCCAGCAGCCCAGGTTGGCAGCCTTATGGCTACACCTTC
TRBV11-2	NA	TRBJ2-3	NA	CASSLSGTWGDTQYF	TGTGCCAGCAGCCTAAGCGGGACATGGGGAGATACGCAGTATTTT
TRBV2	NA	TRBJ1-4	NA	CASSTGREEKLFF	TGTGCCAGCAGTACAGGGCGTGAAGAAAAACTGTTTTTT
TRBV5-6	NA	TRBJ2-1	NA	CASSFGAREDEQFF	TGTGCCAGCAGCTTCGGAGCGAGGGAGGATGAGCAGTTCTTC
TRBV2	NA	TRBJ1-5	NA	CASSDEGLGNQPQHF	TGTGCCAGCAGTGATGAGGGGCTAGGCAATCAGCCCCAGCATTTT
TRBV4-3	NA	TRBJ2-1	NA	CASSQWRNSYNEQFF	TGCGCCAGCAGCCAATGGCGGAACTCCTACAATGAGCAGTTCTTC
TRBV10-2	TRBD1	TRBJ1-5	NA	CASSDPLGQGAAGQPQHF	TGCGCCAGCAGTGATCCCTTGGGACAGGGGGCAGCAGGTCAGCCCCAGCATTTT
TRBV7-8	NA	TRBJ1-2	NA	CASSSTLELGYTF	TGTGCCAGCAGCTCCACCCTCGAACTCGGCTACACCTTC
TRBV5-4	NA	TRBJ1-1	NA	CASSQQGFTEAFF	TGTGCCAGCAGCCAGCAGGGGTTCACTGAAGCTTTCTTT
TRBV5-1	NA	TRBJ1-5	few	CASSSGFNQPQHF	TGCGCCAGCAGCTCGGGATTCAATCAGCCCCAGCATTTT
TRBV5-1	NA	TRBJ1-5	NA	CASSLGQGGGNQPQHF	TGCGCCAGCAGCTTGGGGCAGGGCGGGGGCAATCAGCCCCAGCATTTT
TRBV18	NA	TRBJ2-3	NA	CASSPPIGDYLDSTDTQYF	TGTGCCAGCTCACCACCGATAGGAGATTACCTCGACTCCACAGATACGCAGTATTTT
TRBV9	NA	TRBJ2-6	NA	CASSGWANVLTF	TGTGCCAGCAGCGGGTGGGCCAACGTCCTGACTTTC
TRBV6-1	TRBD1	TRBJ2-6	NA	CASSVEGAAGANVLTF	TGTGCCAGCAGTGTTGAGGGGGCGGCAGGGGCCAACGTCCTGACTTTC
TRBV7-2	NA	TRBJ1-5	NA	CASSLSGGISNQPQHF	TGTGCCAGCAGCTTAAGCGGAGGGATTAGCAATCAGCCCCAGCATTTT